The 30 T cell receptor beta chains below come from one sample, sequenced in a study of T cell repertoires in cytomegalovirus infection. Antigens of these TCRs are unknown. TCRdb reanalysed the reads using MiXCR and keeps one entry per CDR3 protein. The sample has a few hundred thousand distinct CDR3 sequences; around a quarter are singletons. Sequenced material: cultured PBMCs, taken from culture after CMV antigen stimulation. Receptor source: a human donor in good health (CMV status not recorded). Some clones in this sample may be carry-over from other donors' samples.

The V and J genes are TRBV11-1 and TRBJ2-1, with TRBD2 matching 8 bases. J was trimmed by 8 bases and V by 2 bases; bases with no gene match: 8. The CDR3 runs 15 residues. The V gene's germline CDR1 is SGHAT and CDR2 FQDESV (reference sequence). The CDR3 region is CASSLKAGVLDEQFF. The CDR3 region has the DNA TGTGCCAGCAGCTTAAAAGCGGGAGTGCTGGATGAGCAGTTCTTC.

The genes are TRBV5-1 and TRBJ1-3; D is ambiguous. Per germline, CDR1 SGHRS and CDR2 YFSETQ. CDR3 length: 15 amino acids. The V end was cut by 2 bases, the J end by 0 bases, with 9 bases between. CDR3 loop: CASSFDGLSGNTIYF. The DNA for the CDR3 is TGCGCCAGCAGCTTTGATGGGCTCTCTGGAAACACCATATATTTT.

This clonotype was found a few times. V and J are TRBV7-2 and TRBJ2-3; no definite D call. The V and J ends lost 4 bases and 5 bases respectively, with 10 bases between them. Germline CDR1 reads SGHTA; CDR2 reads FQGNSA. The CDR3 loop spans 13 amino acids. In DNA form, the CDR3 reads TGTGCCAGCAGCTCCCCCCCGTTAGATACGCAGTATTTT. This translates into CASSSPPLDTQYF.

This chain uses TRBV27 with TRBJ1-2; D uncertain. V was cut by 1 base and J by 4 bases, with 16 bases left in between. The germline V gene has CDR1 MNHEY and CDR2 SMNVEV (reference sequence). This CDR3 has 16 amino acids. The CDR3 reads CASSLFPGLGGYGYTF. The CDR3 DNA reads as TGTGCCAGCAGTTTATTCCCCGGACTCGGAGGCTATGGCTACACCTTC.

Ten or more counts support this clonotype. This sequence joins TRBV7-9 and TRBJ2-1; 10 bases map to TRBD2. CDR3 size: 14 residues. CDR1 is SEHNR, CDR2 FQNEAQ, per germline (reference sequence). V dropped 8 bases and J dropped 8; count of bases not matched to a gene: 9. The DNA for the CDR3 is TGTGCCAGCGGTCAGGCTAGCGGGAGTCATGAGCAGTTCTTC. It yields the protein CASGQASGSHEQFF.

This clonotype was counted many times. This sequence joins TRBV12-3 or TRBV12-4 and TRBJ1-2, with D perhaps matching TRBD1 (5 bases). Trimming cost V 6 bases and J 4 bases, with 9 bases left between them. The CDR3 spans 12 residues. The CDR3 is CASRGRAYGYTF. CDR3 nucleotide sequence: TGTGCCAGCAGGGGACGGGCCTATGGCTACACCTTC.

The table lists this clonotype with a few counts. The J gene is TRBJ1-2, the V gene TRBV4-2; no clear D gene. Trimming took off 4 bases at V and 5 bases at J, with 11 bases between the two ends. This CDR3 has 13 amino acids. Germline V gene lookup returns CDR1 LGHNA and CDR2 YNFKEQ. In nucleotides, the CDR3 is TGTGCCAGCAGCCCTGGCCGCGCATATGGCTACACCTTC. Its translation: CASSPGRAYGYTF.

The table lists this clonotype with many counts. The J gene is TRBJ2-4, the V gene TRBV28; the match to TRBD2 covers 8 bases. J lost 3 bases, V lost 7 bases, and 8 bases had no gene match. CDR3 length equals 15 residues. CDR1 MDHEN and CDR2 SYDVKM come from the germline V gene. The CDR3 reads CASNGGDSGKNIQYF. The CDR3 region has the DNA TGTGCCAGCAACGGGGGGGATAGCGGCAAAAACATTCAGTACTTC.

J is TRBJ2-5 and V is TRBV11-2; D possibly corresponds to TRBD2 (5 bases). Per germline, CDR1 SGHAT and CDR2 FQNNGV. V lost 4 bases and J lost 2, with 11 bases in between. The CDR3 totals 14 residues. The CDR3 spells CASSSRTGQETQYF. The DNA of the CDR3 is TGTGCCAGCAGCTCTCGGACTGGGCAAGAGACCCAGTACTTC. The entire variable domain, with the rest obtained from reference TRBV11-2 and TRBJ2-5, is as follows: EAGVAQSPRYKIIEKRQSVAFWCNPISGHATLYWYQQILGQGPKLLIQFQNNGVVDDSQLPKDRFSAERLKGVDSTLKIQPAKLEDSAVYLCASSSRTGQETQYFGPGTRLLVL.

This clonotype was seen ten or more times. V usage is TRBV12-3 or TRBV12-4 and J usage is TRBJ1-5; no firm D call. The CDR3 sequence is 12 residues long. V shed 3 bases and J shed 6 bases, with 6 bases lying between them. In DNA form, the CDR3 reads TGTGCCAGCAGTTTCGCGGGTCAGCCCCAGCATTTT. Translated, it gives CASSFAGQPQHF.

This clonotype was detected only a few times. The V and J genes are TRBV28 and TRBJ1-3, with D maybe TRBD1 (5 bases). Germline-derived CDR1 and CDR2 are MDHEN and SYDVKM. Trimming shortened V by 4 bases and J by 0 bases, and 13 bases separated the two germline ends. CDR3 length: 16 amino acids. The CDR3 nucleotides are TGTGCCAGCAGTTCCCCCGGACATATCTCTGGAAACACCATATATTTT. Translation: CASSSPGHISGNTIYF.

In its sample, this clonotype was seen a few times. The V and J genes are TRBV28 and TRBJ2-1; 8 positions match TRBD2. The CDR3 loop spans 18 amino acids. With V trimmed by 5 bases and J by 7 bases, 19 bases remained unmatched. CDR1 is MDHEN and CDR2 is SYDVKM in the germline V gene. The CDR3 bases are TGTGCCAGCAGTCCCGGGACACCAGGACTAGCTTTCTGGAATGAGCAGTTCTTC. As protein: CASSPGTPGLAFWNEQFF.

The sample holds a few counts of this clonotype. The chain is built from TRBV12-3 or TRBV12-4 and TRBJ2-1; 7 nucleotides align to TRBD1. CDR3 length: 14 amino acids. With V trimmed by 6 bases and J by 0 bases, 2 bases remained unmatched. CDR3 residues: CASRQGVSYNEQFF. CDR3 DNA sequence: TGTGCCAGCAGGCAGGGGGTCTCCTACAATGAGCAGTTCTTC.

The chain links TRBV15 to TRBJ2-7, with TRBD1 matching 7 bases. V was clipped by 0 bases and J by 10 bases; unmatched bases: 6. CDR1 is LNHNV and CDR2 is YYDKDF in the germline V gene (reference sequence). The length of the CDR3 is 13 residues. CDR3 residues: CATSRDSTGFQYV. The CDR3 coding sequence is TGTGCCACCAGCAGAGATTCGACAGGGTTTCAGTACGTC.

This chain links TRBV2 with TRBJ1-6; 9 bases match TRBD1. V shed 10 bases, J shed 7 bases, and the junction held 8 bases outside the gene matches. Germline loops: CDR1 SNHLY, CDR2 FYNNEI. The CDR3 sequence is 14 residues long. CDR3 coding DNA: TGTGCCACAAACACGGGACAGGGCAATTCACCCCTCCACTTT. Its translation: CATNTGQGNSPLHF.

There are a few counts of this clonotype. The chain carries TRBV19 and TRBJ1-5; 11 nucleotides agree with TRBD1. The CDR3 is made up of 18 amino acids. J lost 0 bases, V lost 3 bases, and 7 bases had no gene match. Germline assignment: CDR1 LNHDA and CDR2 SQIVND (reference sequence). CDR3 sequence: CASSIQGGQGVSNQPQHF. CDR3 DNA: TGTGCCAGTAGTATTCAAGGGGGACAGGGGGTTAGCAATCAGCCCCAGCATTTT.

CDR3: CASSQTTGAETQYF. The CDR3 region has the DNA TGTGCCAGCAGCCAAACGACAGGGGCGGAGACCCAGTACTTC. This rearrangement joins TRBV7-6 to TRBJ2-5, with TRBD1 matching over 8 bases. V shed 5 bases, J shed 5 bases, and the junction held 7 bases outside the gene matches. Germline CDR1 and CDR2: SGHVS and FNYEAQ. CDR3 length: 14 residues.

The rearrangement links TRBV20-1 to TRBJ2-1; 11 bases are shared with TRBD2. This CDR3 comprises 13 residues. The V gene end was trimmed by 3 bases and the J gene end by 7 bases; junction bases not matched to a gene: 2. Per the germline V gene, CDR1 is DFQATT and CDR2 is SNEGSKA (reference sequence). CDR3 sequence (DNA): TGCAGTGCTAGTAGCGGGAGGGAAAATGAGCAGTTCTTC. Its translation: CSASSGRENEQFF.

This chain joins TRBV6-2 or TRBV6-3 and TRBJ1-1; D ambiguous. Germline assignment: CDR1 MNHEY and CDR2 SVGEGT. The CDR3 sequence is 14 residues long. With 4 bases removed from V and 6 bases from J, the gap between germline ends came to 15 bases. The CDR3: CASSLVRGHAEAFF. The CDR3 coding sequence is TGTGCCAGCAGTTTGGTTCGGGGTCACGCTGAAGCTTTCTTT.

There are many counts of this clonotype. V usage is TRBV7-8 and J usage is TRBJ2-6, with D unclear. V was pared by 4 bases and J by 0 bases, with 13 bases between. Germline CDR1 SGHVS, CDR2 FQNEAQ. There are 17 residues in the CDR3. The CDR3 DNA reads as TGTGCCAGCAGCTCCGCGAGACGAGTCTCTGGGGCCAACGTCCTGACTTTC. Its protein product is CASSSARRVSGANVLTF. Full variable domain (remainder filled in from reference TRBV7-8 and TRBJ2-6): GAGVSQSPRYKVAKRGQDVALRCDPISGHVSLFWYQQALGQGPEFLTYFQNEAQLDKSGLPSDRFFAERPEGSVSTLKIQRTQQEDSAVYLCASSSARRVSGANVLTFGAGSRLTVL.

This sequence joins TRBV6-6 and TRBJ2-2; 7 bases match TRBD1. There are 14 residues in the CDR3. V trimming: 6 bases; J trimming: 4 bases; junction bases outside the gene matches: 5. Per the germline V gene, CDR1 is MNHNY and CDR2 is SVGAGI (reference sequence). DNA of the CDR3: TGTGCCAGCAGAAAGGGGGCGAGCACCGGGGAGCTGTTTTTT. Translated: CASRKGASTGELFF.

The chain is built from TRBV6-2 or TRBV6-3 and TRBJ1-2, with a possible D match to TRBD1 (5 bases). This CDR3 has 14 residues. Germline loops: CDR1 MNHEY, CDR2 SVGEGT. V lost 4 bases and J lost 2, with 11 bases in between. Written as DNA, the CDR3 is TGTGCCAGCAGTTTAATACGACAGAACTATGGCTACACCTTC. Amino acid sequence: CASSLIRQNYGYTF.

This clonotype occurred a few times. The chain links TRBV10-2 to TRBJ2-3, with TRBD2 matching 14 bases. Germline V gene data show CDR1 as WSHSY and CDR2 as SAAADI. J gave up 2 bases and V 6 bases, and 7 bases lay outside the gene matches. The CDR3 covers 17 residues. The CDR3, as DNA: TGCGCCAGCAGGAGGAGACTAGCGGGAGGGGACACAGATACGCAGTATTTT. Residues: CASRRRLAGGDTDTQYF.

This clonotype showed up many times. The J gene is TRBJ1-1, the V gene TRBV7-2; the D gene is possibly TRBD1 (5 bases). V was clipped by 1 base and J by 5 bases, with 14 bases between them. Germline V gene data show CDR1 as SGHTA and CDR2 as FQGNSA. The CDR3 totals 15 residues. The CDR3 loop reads CASSLDGGSYTEAFF. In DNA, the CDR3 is TGTGCCAGCAGCTTAGACGGGGGTAGTTATACTGAAGCTTTCTTT.

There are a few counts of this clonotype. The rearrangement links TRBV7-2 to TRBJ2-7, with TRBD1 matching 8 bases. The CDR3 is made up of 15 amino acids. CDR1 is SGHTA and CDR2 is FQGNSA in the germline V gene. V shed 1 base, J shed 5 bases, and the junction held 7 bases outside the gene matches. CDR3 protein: CASSLVGRGPHEQYF. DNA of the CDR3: TGTGCCAGCAGCTTAGTTGGCAGGGGGCCCCACGAGCAGTACTTC.

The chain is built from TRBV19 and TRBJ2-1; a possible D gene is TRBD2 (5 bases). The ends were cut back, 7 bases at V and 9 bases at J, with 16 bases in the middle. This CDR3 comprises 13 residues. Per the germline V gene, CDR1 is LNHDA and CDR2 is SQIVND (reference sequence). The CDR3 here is CASKGEGAAEQFF. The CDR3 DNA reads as TGTGCCAGTAAGGGTGAGGGTGCCGCTGAGCAGTTCTTC.

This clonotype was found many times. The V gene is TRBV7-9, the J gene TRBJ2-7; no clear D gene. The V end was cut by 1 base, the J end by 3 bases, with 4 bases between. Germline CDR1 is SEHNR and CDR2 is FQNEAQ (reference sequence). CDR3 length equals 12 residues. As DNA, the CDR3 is TGTGCCAGCAGCTTAGGCAGCTACGAGCAGTACGTC. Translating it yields CASSLGSYEQYV.

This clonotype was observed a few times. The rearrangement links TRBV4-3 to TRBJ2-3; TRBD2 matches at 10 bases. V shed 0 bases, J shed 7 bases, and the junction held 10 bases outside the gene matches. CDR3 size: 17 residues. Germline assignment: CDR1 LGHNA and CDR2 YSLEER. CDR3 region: CASSQDSPSGSLNTQYF. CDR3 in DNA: TGCGCCAGCAGCCAAGATTCGCCTAGCGGGAGTTTAAATACGCAGTATTTT.

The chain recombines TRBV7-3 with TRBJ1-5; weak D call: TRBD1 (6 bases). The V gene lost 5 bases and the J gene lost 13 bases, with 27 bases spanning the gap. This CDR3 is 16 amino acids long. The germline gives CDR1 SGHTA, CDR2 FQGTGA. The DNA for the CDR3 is TGTGCCAGCAGCCAAGCGGCTGGGGGCGCGGGTCCGAGGCAGCATTTT. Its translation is CASSQAAGGAGPRQHF. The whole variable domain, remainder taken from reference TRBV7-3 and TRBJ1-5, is GAGVSQTPSNKVTEKGKYVELRCDPISGHTALYWYRQSLGQGPEFLIYFQGTGAADDSGLPNDRFFAVRPEGSVSTLKIQRTERGDSAVYLCASSQAAGGAGPRQHFGDGTRLSIL.

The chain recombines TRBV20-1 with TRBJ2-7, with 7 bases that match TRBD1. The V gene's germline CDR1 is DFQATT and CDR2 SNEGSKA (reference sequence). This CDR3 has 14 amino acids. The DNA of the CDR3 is TGCAGCCTCCGAAGGACAGGAATCTCCTACGAGCAGTACTTC. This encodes CSLRRTGISYEQYF.